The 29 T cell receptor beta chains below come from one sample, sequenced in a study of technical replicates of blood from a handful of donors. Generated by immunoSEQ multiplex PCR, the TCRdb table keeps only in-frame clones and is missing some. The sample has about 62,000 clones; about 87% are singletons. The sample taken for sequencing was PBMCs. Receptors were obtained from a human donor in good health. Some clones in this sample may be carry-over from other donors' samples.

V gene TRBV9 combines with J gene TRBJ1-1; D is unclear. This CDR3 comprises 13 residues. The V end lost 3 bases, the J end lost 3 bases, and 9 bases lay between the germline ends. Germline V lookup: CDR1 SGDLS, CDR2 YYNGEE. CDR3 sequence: CASSAVRDTEAFF. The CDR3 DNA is TGTGCCAGCAGCGCAGTTCGGGACACTGAAGCTTTCTTT.

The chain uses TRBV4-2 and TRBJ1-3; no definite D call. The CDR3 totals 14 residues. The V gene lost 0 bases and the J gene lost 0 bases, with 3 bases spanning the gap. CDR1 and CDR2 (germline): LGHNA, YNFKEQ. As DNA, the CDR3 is TGTGCCAGCAGCCAAGATATCTCTGGAAACACCATATATTTT. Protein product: CASSQDISGNTIYF.

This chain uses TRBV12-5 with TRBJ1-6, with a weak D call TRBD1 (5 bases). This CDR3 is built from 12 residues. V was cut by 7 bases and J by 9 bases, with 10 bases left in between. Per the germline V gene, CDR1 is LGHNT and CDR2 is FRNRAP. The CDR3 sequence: CASAYGGSPLHF. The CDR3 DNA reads TGTGCTAGTGCCTACGGGGGTTCACCCCTCCACTTT.

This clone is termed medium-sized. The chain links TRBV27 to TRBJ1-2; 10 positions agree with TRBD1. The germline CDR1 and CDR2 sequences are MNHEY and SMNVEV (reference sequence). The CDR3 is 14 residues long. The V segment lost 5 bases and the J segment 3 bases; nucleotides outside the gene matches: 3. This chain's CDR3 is CASSRDRGDYGYTF. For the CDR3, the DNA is TGTGCCAGCAGTAGGGACAGGGGAGACTATGGCTACACCTTC.

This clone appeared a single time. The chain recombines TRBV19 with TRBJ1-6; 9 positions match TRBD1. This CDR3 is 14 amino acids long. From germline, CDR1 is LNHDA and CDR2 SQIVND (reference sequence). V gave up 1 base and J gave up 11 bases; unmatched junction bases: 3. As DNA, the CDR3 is TGTGCCAGTAGTATAGCGGGACAGGGAGCACCCCTCCACTTT. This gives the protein CASSIAGQGAPLHF. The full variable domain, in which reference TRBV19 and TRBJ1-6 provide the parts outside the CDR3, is DGGITQSPKYLFRKEGQNVTLSCEQNLNHDAMYWYRQDPGQGLRLIYYSQIVNDFQKGDIAEGYSVSREKKESFPLTVTSAQKNPTAFYLCASSIAGQGAPLHFGNGTRLTVT.

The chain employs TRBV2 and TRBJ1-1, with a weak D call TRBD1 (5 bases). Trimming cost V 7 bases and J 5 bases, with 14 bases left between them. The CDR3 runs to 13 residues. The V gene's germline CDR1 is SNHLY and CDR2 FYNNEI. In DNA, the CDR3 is TGTGCCAGCACCCTAAGGACAAATACTGAAGCTTTCTTT. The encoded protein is CASTLRTNTEAFF.

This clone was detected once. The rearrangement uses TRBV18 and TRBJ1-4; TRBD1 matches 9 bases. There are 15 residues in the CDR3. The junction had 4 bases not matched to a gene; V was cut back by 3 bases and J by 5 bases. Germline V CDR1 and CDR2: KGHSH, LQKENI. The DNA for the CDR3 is TGTGCCAGCTCACCCCAGACAGGGGGAAATGAAAAACTGTTTTTT. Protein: CASSPQTGGNEKLFF.

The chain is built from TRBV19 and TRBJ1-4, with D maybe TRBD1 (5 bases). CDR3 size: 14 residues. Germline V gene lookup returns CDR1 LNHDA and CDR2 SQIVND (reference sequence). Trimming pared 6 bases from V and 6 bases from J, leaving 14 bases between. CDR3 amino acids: CASRRGDSDEKLFF. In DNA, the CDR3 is TGTGCCAGTAGAAGAGGGGACTCGGATGAAAAACTGTTTTTT.

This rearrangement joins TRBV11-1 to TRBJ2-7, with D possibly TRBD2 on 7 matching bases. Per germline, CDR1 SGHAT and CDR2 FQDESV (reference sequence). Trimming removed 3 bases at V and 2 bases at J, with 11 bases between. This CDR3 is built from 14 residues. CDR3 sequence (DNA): TGTGCCAGCAGCTTTCGCGGGGGCACCTACGAGCAGTACTTC. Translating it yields CASSFRGGTYEQYF.

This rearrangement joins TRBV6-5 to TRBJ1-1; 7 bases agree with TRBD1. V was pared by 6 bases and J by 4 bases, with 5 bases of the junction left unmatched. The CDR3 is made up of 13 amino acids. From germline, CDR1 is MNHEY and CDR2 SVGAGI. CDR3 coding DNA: TGTGCCAGCAGAAGCGCAGGGGGCACTGAAGCTTTCTTT. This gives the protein CASRSAGGTEAFF.

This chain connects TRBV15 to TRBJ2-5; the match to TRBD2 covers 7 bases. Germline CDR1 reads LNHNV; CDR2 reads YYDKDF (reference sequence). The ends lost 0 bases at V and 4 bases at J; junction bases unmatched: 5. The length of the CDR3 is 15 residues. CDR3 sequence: CATSRDRREGETQYF. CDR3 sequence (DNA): TGTGCCACCAGCAGAGATCGCAGGGAGGGAGAGACCCAGTACTTC.

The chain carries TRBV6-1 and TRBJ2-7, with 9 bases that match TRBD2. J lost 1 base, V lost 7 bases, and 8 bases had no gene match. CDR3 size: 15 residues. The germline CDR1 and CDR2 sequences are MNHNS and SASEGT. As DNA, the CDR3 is TGTGCCAGCATTGGAGGTAGCGGGGGTTCCTACGAGCAGTACTTC. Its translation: CASIGGSGGSYEQYF.

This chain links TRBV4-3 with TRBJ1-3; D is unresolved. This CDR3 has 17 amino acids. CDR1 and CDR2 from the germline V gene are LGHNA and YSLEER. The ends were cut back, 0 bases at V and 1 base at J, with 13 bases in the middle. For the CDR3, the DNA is TGCGCCAGCAGCCAAGATTTATCCCGGGTGTCTGGAAACACCATATATTTT. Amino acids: CASSQDLSRVSGNTIYF.

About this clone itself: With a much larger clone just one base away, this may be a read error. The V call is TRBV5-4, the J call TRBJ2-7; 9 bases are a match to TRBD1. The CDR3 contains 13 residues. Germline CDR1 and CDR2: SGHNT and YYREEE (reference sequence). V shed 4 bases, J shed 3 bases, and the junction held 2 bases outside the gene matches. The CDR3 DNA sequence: TGTGCCAGCAGCAGGGACAGGGACTACGAGCAGTACTTC. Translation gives CASSRDRDYEQYF.

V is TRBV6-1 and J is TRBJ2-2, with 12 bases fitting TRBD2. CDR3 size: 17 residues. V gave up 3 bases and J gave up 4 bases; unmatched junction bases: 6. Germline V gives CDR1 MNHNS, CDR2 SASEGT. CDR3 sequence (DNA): TGTGCCAGCAGTGAGACTAGCGGGAGCTTCGGCACCGGGGAGCTGTTTTTT. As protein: CASSETSGSFGTGELFF.

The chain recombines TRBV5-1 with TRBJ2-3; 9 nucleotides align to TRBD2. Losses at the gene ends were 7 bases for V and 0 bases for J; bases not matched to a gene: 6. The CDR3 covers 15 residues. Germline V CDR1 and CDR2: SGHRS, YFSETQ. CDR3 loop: CASYPSGASTDTQYF. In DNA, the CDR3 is TGCGCCAGCTACCCTAGCGGGGCAAGCACAGATACGCAGTATTTT.

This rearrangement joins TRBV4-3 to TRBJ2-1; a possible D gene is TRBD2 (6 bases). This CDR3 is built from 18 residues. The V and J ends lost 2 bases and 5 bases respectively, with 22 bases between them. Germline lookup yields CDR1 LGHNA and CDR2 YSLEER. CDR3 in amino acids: CASSQSGRGWASDNEQFF. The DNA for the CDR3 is TGCGCCAGCAGCCAATCCGGCCGGGGATGGGCTAGCGACAATGAGCAGTTCTTC.

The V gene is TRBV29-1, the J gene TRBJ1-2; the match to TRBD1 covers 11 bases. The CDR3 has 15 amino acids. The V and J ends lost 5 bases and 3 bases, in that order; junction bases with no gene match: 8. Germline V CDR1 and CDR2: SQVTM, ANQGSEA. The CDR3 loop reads CSVSTGTGGYYGYTF. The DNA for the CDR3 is TGCAGCGTTTCAACCGGGACAGGGGGTTACTATGGCTACACCTTC.

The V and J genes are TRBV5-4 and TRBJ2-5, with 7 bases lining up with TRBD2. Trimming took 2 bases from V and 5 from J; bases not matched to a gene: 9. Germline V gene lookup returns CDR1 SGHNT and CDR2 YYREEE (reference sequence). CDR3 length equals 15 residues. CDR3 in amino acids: CASSFPMAGGETQYF. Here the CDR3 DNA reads TGTGCCAGCAGCTTCCCTATGGCCGGGGGGGAGACCCAGTACTTC. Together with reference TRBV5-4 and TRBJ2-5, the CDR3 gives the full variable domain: ETGVTQSPTHLIKTRGQQVTLRCSSQSGHNTVSWYQQALGQGPQFIFQYYREEENGRGNFPPRFSGLQFPNYSSELNVNALELDDSALYLCASSFPMAGGETQYFGPGTRLLVL.

The CDR3 reads CASSLSGGLGDTQYF. The CDR3 DNA follows: TGTGCCAGCAGCTTAAGTGGCGGTCTTGGGGATACGCAGTATTTT. The chain carries TRBV7-3 and TRBJ2-3; no clear D. Germline CDR1 SGHTA, CDR2 FQGTGA. The ends were cut back, 1 base at V and 6 bases at J, with 14 bases in the middle. The CDR3 covers 15 residues.

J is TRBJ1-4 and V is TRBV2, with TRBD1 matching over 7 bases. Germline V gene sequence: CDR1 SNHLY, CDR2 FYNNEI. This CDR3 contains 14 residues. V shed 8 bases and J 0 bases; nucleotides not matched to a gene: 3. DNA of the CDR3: TGTGCCAGCCACGGGACAGCAACTAATGAAAAACTGTTTTTT. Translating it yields CASHGTATNEKLFF.

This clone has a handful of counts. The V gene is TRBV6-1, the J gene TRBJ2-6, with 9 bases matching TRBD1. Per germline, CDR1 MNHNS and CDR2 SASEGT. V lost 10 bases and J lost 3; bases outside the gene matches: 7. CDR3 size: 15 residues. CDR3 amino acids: CATGRTGDGANVLTF. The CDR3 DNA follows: TGTGCCACCGGGAGGACAGGGGATGGGGCCAACGTCCTGACTTTC.

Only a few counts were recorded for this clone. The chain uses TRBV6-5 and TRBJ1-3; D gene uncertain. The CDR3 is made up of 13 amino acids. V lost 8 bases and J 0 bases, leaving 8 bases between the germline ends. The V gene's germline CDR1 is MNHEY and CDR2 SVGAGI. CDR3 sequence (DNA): TGTGCCAGCGCCCCGAGCTCTGGAAACACCATATATTTT. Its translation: CASAPSSGNTIYF.

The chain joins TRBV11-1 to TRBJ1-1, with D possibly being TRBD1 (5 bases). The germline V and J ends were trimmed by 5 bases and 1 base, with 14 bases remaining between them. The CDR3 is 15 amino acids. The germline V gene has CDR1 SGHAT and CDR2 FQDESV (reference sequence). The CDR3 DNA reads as TGTGCCAGCAGCCTTCGACAGTCTCCGAACACTGAAGCTTTCTTT. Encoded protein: CASSLRQSPNTEAFF.

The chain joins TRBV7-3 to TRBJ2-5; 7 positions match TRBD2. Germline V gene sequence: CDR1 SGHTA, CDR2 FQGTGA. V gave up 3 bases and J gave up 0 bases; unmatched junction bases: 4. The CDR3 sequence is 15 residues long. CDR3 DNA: TGTGCCAGCAGCTTCGCGGGGGAGTACCAAGAGACCCAGTACTTC. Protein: CASSFAGEYQETQYF.

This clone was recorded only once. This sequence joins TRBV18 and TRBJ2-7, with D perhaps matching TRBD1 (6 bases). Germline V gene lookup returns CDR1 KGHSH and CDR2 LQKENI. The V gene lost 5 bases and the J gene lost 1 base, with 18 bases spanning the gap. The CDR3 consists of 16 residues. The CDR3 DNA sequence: TGTGCCAGCTCAGAATTGACAGGCCCGGGGTCCTACGAGCAGTACTTC. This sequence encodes CASSELTGPGSYEQYF.

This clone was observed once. The CDR3, as DNA: TGCAGCGTTGAAGAATCAGACTACCCCGAGCAGTTCTTC. Translation: CSVEESDYPEQFF. The chain is built from TRBV29-1 and TRBJ2-1; tentative D call: TRBD2 (5 bases). Germline-derived CDR1 and CDR2 are SQVTM and ANQGSEA. V was shortened by 0 bases and J by 10 bases, with 13 bases between the two germline ends. The CDR3 is 13 amino acids.

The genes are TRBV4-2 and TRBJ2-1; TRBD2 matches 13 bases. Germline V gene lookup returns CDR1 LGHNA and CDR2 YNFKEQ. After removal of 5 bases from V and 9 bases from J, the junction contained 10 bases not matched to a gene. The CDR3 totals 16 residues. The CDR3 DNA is TGTGCCAGCAGCGTTCGACTCGGACTAGCGGGAGCTGAGCAGTTCTTC. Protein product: CASSVRLGLAGAEQFF.

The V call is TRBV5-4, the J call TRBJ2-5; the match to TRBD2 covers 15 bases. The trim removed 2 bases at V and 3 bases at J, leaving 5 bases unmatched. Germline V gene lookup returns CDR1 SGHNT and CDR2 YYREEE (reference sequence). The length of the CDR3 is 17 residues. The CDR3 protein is CASSFVGLAGGKETQYF. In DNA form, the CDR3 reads TGTGCCAGCAGCTTTGTGGGACTAGCGGGGGGAAAAGAGACCCAGTACTTC.